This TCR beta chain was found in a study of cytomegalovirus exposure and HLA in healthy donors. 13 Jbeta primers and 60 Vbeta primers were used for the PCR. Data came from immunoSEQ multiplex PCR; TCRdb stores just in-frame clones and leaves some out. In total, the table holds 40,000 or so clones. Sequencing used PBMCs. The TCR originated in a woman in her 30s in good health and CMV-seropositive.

The chain's CDR3 is CASTSGTTTYNEQFF. CDR3 DNA sequence: TGTGCCAGCACCTCCGGGACTACCACCTACAATGAGCAGTTCTTC. The chain couples TRBV27 to TRBJ2-1, with TRBD2 matching over 7 bases. Germline CDR1 and CDR2: MNHEY and SMNVEV (reference sequence). The CDR3 has 15 residues. V lost 7 bases to trimming and J lost 2 bases; unmatched junction nucleotides: 8.